Following are 20 T cell receptor beta chains from one sample sequenced in a study of human T cells and chemical hapten exposure. Via MiXCR, TCRdb re-called the RACE reads, giving one row per CDR3 protein. The sample contains tens of thousands of distinct CDR3 sequences, 6.5% to 9% of which appear only once. The time point is: healthy volunteer bleed at 2 weeks. Extraction of total RNA was performed on unfractionated whole blood. The sequenced sample was whole blood. The receptors were gathered from a human donor in good health. Some clones in this sample may be carry-over from other donors' samples.

In this sample, this clonotype turned up once. This may come from a read error, since a much larger clone is one base off. The CDR3 loop is CASSLIDTQYF. The CDR3 nucleotides are TGTGCCAGCAGCCTCATAGATACGCAGTATTTT. V usage is TRBV5-5 and J usage is TRBJ2-3; D is unclear. The germline V gene has CDR1 SGHKS and CDR2 YYEKEE (reference sequence). V gave up 4 bases and J gave up 5 bases, with 5 bases separating them. The CDR3 totals 11 residues. The full variable domain, rest sourced from reference TRBV5-5 and TRBJ2-3, is DAGVTQSPTHLIKTRGQQVTLRCSPISGHKSVSWYQQVLGQGPQFIFQYYEKEERGRGNFPDRFSARQFPNYSSELNVNALLLGDSALYLCASSLIDTQYFGPGTRLTVL.

The rearrangement joins TRBV29-1 to TRBJ1-1, with a possible D match to TRBD1 (6 bases). Trimming stripped 4 bases from V and 3 bases from J, with 15 bases between. The CDR3 sequence is 14 residues long. Germline CDR1 and CDR2: SQVTM and ANQGSEA. The CDR3 nucleotides read TGCAGCGTTGTCCGGGGGGCCCCAGACACTGAAGCTTTCTTT. Protein sequence: CSVVRGAPDTEAFF.

The rearrangement joins TRBV29-1 to TRBJ2-1; D is possibly TRBD1 (5 bases). V was trimmed by 1 base and J by 6 bases, leaving 13 bases between them. This CDR3 has 14 residues. Germline V gene data show CDR1 as SQVTM and CDR2 as ANQGSEA. The CDR3 protein is CSVEASGWINEQFF. CDR3 sequence (DNA): TGCAGCGTTGAAGCGTCAGGGTGGATCAATGAGCAGTTCTTC.

At least ten counts were recorded for this clonotype. The CDR3 coding sequence is TGTGCCAGCAGTGTAAATTTCGGGACAGGGGTCGGCTACACCTTC. This sequence encodes CASSVNFGTGVGYTF. The chain recombines TRBV27 with TRBJ1-2; TRBD1 aligns across 10 bases. The CDR3 length is 15 residues. Germline V gene data show CDR1 as MNHEY and CDR2 as SMNVEV (reference sequence). Unmatched junction bases numbered 11, after V lost 5 bases and J lost 8 bases.

This clonotype was observed at least ten times. The rearrangement joins TRBV11-2 to TRBJ1-1; 7 bases agree with TRBD1. Germline-derived CDR1 and CDR2 are SGHAT and FQNNGV. The CDR3 has 15 amino acids. Losses at the gene ends were 0 bases for V and 6 bases for J; bases not matched to a gene: 7. CDR3 in DNA: TGTGCCAGCAGCTTAGATACAGGGGTCGGGGCTGAAGCTTTCTTT. It encodes CASSLDTGVGAEAFF.

The chain employs TRBV5-4 and TRBJ1-1, with TRBD1 matching over 8 bases. This CDR3 has 15 residues. The V and J ends lost 0 bases and 1 base, in that order; junction bases with no gene match: 2. Germline V gene sequence: CDR1 SGHNT, CDR2 YYREEE (reference sequence). The CDR3 bases are TGTGCCAGCAGCTTGGAGGGGACAGGGAACACTGAAGCTTTCTTT. This translates into CASSLEGTGNTEAFF.

The rearrangement joins TRBV7-9 to TRBJ1-5, with 7 positions matching TRBD1. The CDR3 runs to 15 residues. The germline V gene encodes CDR1 SEHNR and CDR2 FQNEAQ (reference sequence). The trim removed 5 bases at V and 2 bases at J, leaving 6 bases unmatched. CDR3 coding DNA: TGTGCCAGCAGCGCGGACAGGTGGGGCAATCAGCCCCAGCATTTT. Translating gives CASSADRWGNQPQHF.

The table lists this clonotype with a few counts. The gene calls are TRBV4-3 and TRBJ1-2; the D gene is possibly TRBD1 (6 bases). Germline CDR1 is LGHNA and CDR2 is YSLEER. V was pared by 0 bases and J by 4 bases, with 15 bases between. This CDR3 spans 16 amino acids. CDR3 sequence: CASSQDRWDTGYGYTF. Here the CDR3 DNA reads TGCGCCAGCAGCCAAGATCGTTGGGACACCGGCTATGGCTACACCTTC.

This clonotype was seen only a few times. V is TRBV29-1 and J is TRBJ2-1, with 10 bases fitting TRBD1. Germline values: CDR1 SQVTM, CDR2 ANQGSEA. CDR3 size: 14 residues. Germline trimming cut 5 bases from V and 6 bases from J; bases unmatched to any gene: 7. The DNA of the CDR3 is TGCAGCGTTCGGGACAGGGGAGTCGGCAATGAGCAGTTCTTC. Its translation is CSVRDRGVGNEQFF.

The V and J genes are TRBV7-2 and TRBJ2-1; D is ambiguous. CDR1 is SGHTA and CDR2 is FQGNSA in the germline V gene. Trimming removed 1 base at V and 7 bases at J, with 14 bases between. This CDR3 has 15 amino acids. The CDR3 protein is CASSLVDWGENEQFF. Here the CDR3 DNA reads TGTGCCAGCAGCTTAGTGGATTGGGGTGAGAATGAGCAGTTCTTC.

Ten or more counts support this clonotype. V usage is TRBV7-9 and J usage is TRBJ1-6; no firm D call. The CDR3 length is 17 residues. Per the germline V gene, CDR1 is SEHNR and CDR2 is FQNEAQ (reference sequence). V was shortened by 3 bases and J by 5 bases, with 17 bases between the two germline ends. The CDR3: CASSFPPLSGDNSPLHF. DNA of the CDR3: TGTGCCAGCAGCTTCCCCCCCCTTTCAGGAGATAATTCACCCCTCCACTTT.

This clonotype was observed at least ten times. CDR3 protein: CAWSVGETQYF. Written as DNA, the CDR3 is TGTGCCTGGAGTGTAGGGGAGACCCAGTACTTC. This chain links TRBV30 with TRBJ2-5; D not resolved. Trimming removed 0 bases from V and 5 bases from J, with 4 bases in between. The CDR3 runs to 11 residues. Germline V CDR1 and CDR2: GTSNPN, SVGIG (reference sequence). The entire variable domain, with the rest obtained from reference TRBV30 and TRBJ2-5, is as follows: SQTIHQWPATLVQPVGSPLSLECTVEGTSNPNLYWYRQAAGRGLQLLFYSVGIGQISSEVPQNLSASRPQDRQFILSSKKLLLSDSGFYLCAWSVGETQYFGPGTRLLVL.

The V call is TRBV7-8, the J call TRBJ2-3, with no clear D. The germline V and J ends were trimmed by 7 bases and 0 bases, with 20 bases remaining between them. Germline CDR1 is SGHVS and CDR2 is FQNEAQ. The CDR3 spans 17 residues. The CDR3 nucleotides are TGTGCCAGCACCCCCATGGCGGCGGACGCTAGCACAGATACGCAGTATTTT. Residues: CASTPMAADASTDTQYF.

J is TRBJ2-1 and V is TRBV10-3; tentatively, D is TRBD2 (6 bases). This CDR3 spans 11 amino acids. The germline V and J ends were trimmed by 7 bases and 10 bases, with 11 bases remaining between them. CDR1 is ENHRY, CDR2 SYGVKD, per germline. CDR3 nucleotides: TGTGCCATCAAGAGGGACTTCGAGCAGTTCTTC. It translates to CAIKRDFEQFF.

The gene calls are TRBV3-1 and TRBJ2-3; tentatively, D is TRBD1 (5 bases). CDR3 length equals 14 residues. Germline V lookup: CDR1 LGHDT, CDR2 YNNKEL (reference sequence). The V and J ends lost 0 bases and 4 bases respectively, with 8 bases between them. This CDR3 is CASSQDPRADTQYF. DNA of the CDR3: TGTGCCAGCAGCCAAGATCCCAGGGCAGATACGCAGTATTTT.

V is TRBV9 and J is TRBJ1-1; 8 positions match TRBD1. Germline-derived CDR1 and CDR2 are SGDLS and YYNGEE. This CDR3 spans 15 amino acids. Unmatched junction bases numbered 5, after V lost 2 bases and J lost 2 bases. The CDR3 DNA sequence: TGTGCCAGCAGCGTGACGACAGGGGCTAACACTGAAGCTTTCTTT. Protein: CASSVTTGANTEAFF.

This clonotype has at least ten counts. V usage is TRBV7-2 and J usage is TRBJ1-5; D ambiguous. Germline-derived CDR1 and CDR2 are SGHTA and FQGNSA. V gave up 1 base and J gave up 6 bases, with 7 bases separating them. The CDR3 loop spans 13 amino acids. The CDR3 protein is CASSLGGGQPQHF. CDR3 DNA: TGTGCCAGCAGCTTAGGAGGTGGTCAGCCCCAGCATTTT.

This clonotype was observed a handful of times. The chain employs TRBV18 and TRBJ1-1, with D hard to call. Trimming took off 0 bases at V and 2 bases at J, with 10 bases between the two ends. The germline V gene encodes CDR1 KGHSH and CDR2 LQKENI. This CDR3 region has 15 residues. The chain's CDR3 is CASSPPSPANTEAFF. CDR3 bases: TGTGCCAGCTCACCACCGAGTCCTGCTAACACTGAAGCTTTCTTT. Looking up the rest from reference TRBV18 and TRBJ1-1 gives the full variable domain: NAGVMQNPRHLVRRRGQEARLRCSPMKGHSHVYWYRQLPEEGLKFMVYLQKENIIDESGMPKERFSAEFPKEGPSILRIQQVVRGDSAAYFCASSPPSPANTEAFFGQGTRLTVV.

This clonotype rates as medium-sized (0.01 to 0.1%). The chain employs TRBV28 and TRBJ2-4; D gene uncertain. This CDR3 region has 13 residues. The germline V gene encodes CDR1 MDHEN and CDR2 SYDVKM. Trimming left V 3 bases short and J 9 bases short, with 12 bases between. The CDR3 DNA follows: TGTGCCAGCAGTTTCAACTCCTTCGGCATTCAGTACTTC. Its translation: CASSFNSFGIQYF.

This clonotype showed up many times. The gene calls are TRBV18 and TRBJ1-1; 7 positions agree with TRBD1. Per the germline V gene, CDR1 is KGHSH and CDR2 is LQKENI. The CDR3 covers 15 residues. V shed 3 bases and J 4 bases; nucleotides not matched to a gene: 8. CDR3 DNA sequence: TGTGCCAGCTCACCTGGGACAGCCTTGAGCACTGAAGCTTTCTTT. This encodes CASSPGTALSTEAFF.